A selection of T cell receptor beta chains follows, all from one sample in a study of T cell responses to AZD1222 COVID-19 vaccine. Clones were read by immunoSEQ multiplex PCR, and TCRdb kept only the in-frame ones, dropping some. The sample shows about 200,000 clones, about 90% of them seen only once. The input for sequencing was peripheral blood, taken on day 0 of AZD1222 vaccination. Receptors were obtained from an adult in good health. CDR3s include the opening cysteine and the closing phenylalanine or tryptophan. A D gene is named only where the DNA matches it firmly. Clone size is stated in some rows and not others, as once, few, many or a class when expanded.

- | TRBJ1-3 | once | TRBV9 | CASSPRGSPFISGNTIYF | TGTGCCAGCAGTCCGCGGGGGAGTCCTTTTATCTCTGGAAACACCATATATTTT
- | TRBJ1-2 | few | TRBV5-6 | CASSLRGSGYGYTF | TGTGCCAGCAGCTTGCGAGGGTCTGGCTATGGCTACACCTTC
TRBD1 | TRBJ2-1 | - | TRBV5-1 | CASSRSGGAVVNEQFF | TGCGCCAGCAGCAGATCAGGGGGCGCCGTTGTGAATGAGCAGTTCTTC
TRBD1 | TRBJ2-1 | - | TRBV19 | CASSIGPGTGGIDEQFF | TGTGCCAGTAGTATAGGGCCAGGGACAGGGGGAATCGATGAGCAGTTCTTC
TRBD1 | TRBJ1-3 | few | TRBV30 | CALSSPGTEDFRNTIYF | TGTGCCTTATCTTCCCCCGGGACAGAGGATTTTAGAAACACCATATATTTT
- | TRBJ2-7 | - | TRBV7-9 | CASSFKLMEPYEQYF | TGTGCCAGCAGCTTTAAACTCATGGAACCCTACGAGCAGTACTTC
- | TRBJ2-3 | - | TRBV3-1/TRBV3-2 | CASSQDLATDTQYF | TGTGCCAGCAGCCAAGATTTGGCGACAGATACGCAGTATTTT
TRBD2 | TRBJ2-7 | - | TRBV5-6 | CASSGGTSGGYEQYF | TGTGCCAGCAGTGGCGGGACTAGCGGGGGCTACGAGCAGTACTTC
- | TRBJ1-2 | - | TRBV18 | CASSPQGSATYGYTF | TGTGCCAGCTCACCACAGGGGAGCGCTACCTATGGCTACACCTTC
- | TRBJ1-4 | - | TRBV4-1 | CASSPLGATNEKLFF | TGCGCCAGCAGTCCGCTAGGTGCAACTAATGAAAAACTGTTTTTT
- | TRBJ1-2 | - | TRBV18 | CASSPKGGYTF | TGTGCCAGCTCACCGAAAGGAGGCTACACCTTC
- | TRBJ2-5 | - | TRBV28 | CASRQGIETQYF | TGTGCCAGCAGGCAGGGTATAGAGACCCAGTACTTC
- | TRBJ2-1 | - | TRBV30 | CAWSPENEQFF | TGTGCCTGGAGTCCAGAAAATGAGCAGTTCTTC
- | TRBJ2-1 | - | TRBV14 | CASSQAEEQFF | TGTGCCAGCAGCCAAGCAGAGGAGCAGTTCTTC
- | TRBJ2-7 | - | TRBV4-2 | CASSQTSSEQYF | TGTGCCAGCAGCCAGACCTCGTCCGAGCAGTACTTC
TRBD1 | TRBJ1-6 | - | TRBV4-2 | CASSQDPGQGNSPLHF | TGTGCCAGCAGCCAAGATCCGGGACAGGGTAATTCACCCCTCCACTTT
- | TRBJ2-3 | - | TRBV3-1/TRBV3-2 | CASSQGLASGTDTQYF | TGTGCCAGCAGCCAAGGGTTGGCGAGTGGAACAGATACGCAGTATTTT
- | TRBJ2-1 | - | TRBV5-6 | CASSLGVDEQFF | TGTGCCAGCAGCTTGGGTGTCGATGAGCAGTTCTTC
TRBD2 | TRBJ2-5 | - | TRBV27 | CASSPGLAGGSETQYF | TGTGCCAGCAGTCCGGGACTAGCGGGGGGTTCCGAGACCCAGTACTTC
- | TRBJ1-2 | - | TRBV5-4 | CASSLVGGSDYGYTF | TGTGCCAGCAGCTTGGTAGGGGGATCTGACTATGGCTACACCTTC
- | TRBJ1-2 | - | TRBV28 | CASLEVPYGYTF | TGTGCCAGCTTGGAAGTGCCCTATGGCTACACCTTC